This entry lists 32 T cell receptor beta chains sequenced from one sample in a study of cytomegalovirus exposure and HLA in healthy donors. Generated by immunoSEQ multiplex PCR, the TCRdb table keeps only in-frame clones and is missing some. The sample has 140,000 or so clones, approximately 90% seen once. Sequences were obtained from PBMCs. The receptor set was obtained from a man aged 18-30 years in good health and CMV-seropositive.

This rearrangement joins TRBV10-2 to TRBJ1-2, with TRBD1 matching over 10 bases. The germline V gene has CDR1 WSHSY and CDR2 SAAADI. J was trimmed by 8 bases and V by 6 bases; bases with no gene match: 6. CDR3 size: 13 residues. DNA of the CDR3: TGCGCCAGCAGGGCGACAGGGGGCGACGGCTACACCTTC. Protein sequence: CASRATGGDGYTF.

The rearrangement links TRBV2 to TRBJ1-5; possible D gene TRBD1, 5 bases. The germline V gene has CDR1 SNHLY and CDR2 FYNNEI. The CDR3 runs to 14 residues. Trimming removed 7 bases at V and 2 bases at J, with 12 bases between. CDR3 region: CASNSDIGNQPQHF. DNA of the CDR3: TGTGCCAGCAACTCGGACATCGGCAATCAGCCCCAGCATTTT.

This chain uses TRBV4-1 with TRBJ1-2; D is perhaps TRBD1 (5 bases). Per germline, CDR1 MGHRA and CDR2 YSYEKL. This CDR3 contains 14 residues. Deletions cut 1 base from V and 6 bases from J, with 12 bases between. CDR3 coding DNA: TGCGCCAGCAGCCAAGCGCCTCGGGGGGATGGCTACACCTTC. It yields the protein CASSQAPRGDGYTF.

The J gene is TRBJ1-5, the V gene TRBV5-5; D perhaps matches TRBD1 (5 bases). This CDR3 comprises 13 residues. V dropped 0 bases and J dropped 10 bases, with 11 bases sitting between them. The germline V gene encodes CDR1 SGHKS and CDR2 YYEKEE (reference sequence). The CDR3 sequence: CASSLEWGSPQHF. CDR3 DNA: TGTGCCAGCAGCTTGGAGTGGGGCAGCCCCCAGCATTTT.

This clone showed up just a few times. The chain couples TRBV2 to TRBJ2-7; no definite D call. The CDR3 totals 11 residues. The V end lost 6 bases, the J end lost 6 bases, and 9 bases lay between the germline ends. The V gene's germline CDR1 is SNHLY and CDR2 FYNNEI. This chain's CDR3 is CASSPLSEQYF. DNA of the CDR3: TGTGCCAGCAGCCCTCTTTCCGAGCAGTACTTC.

The genes are TRBV6-1 and TRBJ1-2; TRBD1 might be the D (5 bases). Looked up from germline, CDR1 is MNHNS and CDR2 is SASEGT. This CDR3 has 15 residues. Trimming pared 4 bases from V and 3 bases from J, leaving 15 bases between. The CDR3 DNA follows: TGTGCCAGCAGTGGGGGCCTCGGCGGGGACTATGGCTACACCTTC. Protein sequence: CASSGGLGGDYGYTF.

V and J are TRBV5-5 and TRBJ2-7, with D possibly being TRBD2 (6 bases). The CDR3 length is 14 residues. V was trimmed by 6 bases and J by 5 bases, leaving 18 bases between them. Germline lookup yields CDR1 SGHKS and CDR2 YYEKEE (reference sequence). The CDR3 DNA follows: TGTGCCAGCACCCCCGGGACTCTTCGGAACGAGCAGTACTTC. Its protein product is CASTPGTLRNEQYF.

The chain has TRBV6-5 and TRBJ1-2, with 8 bases that match TRBD1. From germline, CDR1 is MNHEY and CDR2 SVGAGI. This CDR3 spans 14 amino acids. With 3 bases clipped from V and 8 bases from J, the junction kept 8 bases outside the gene matches. The CDR3 DNA is TGTGCCAGCAGTTATGGGTACAGGGGGAAAGGCTACACCTTC. This gives the protein CASSYGYRGKGYTF.

The rearrangement uses TRBV25-1 and TRBJ1-2; 8 nucleotides agree with TRBD1. Losses at the gene ends were 6 bases for V and 7 bases for J; bases not matched to a gene: 4. CDR1 is MGHDK, CDR2 SYGVNS, per germline. The CDR3 totals 12 residues. Here the CDR3 DNA reads TGTGCCAGCAGCAGGGGGCGCGGTGGCTACACCTTC. Translated, it gives CASSRGRGGYTF.

CDR3 in DNA: TGTGCCAGCAGCTTGGGCAATTCACCCCTCCACTTT. This sequence encodes CASSLGNSPLHF. The chain uses TRBV21-1 and TRBJ1-6; the DNA was not used to check the table's D call, TRBD1. TRBV21-1 is labeled a pseudogene. The CDR3 totals 12 residues.

V gene TRBV7-6 combines with J gene TRBJ1-1; no firm D call. Germline lookup yields CDR1 SGHVS and CDR2 FNYEAQ. CDR3 size: 13 residues. V was pared by 6 bases and J by 1 base, with 9 bases between. The CDR3 bases are TGTGCCAGCAGTCCCCAGGAGAACACTGAAGCTTTCTTT. Its protein is CASSPQENTEAFF. Filled out from reference TRBV7-6 and TRBJ1-1, the complete variable domain reads GAGVSQSPRYKVTKRGQDVALRCDPISGHVSLYWYRQALGQGPEFLTYFNYEAQQDKSGLPNDRFSAERPEGSISTLTIQRTEQRDSAMYRCASSPQENTEAFFGQGTRLTVV.

The CDR3 reads CASSLARDSEGTSGNTIYF. The CDR3 DNA reads as TGTGCCAGCAGCTTAGCCCGGGACAGTGAAGGGACCTCTGGAAACACCATATATTTT. This chain connects TRBV11-2 to TRBJ1-3; 7 nucleotides agree with TRBD1. The CDR3 spans 19 residues. Germline values: CDR1 SGHAT, CDR2 FQNNGV. J gave up 0 bases and V 1 base, and 12 bases lay outside the gene matches.

The chain is built from TRBV4-1 and TRBJ2-2, with 7 bases that match TRBD1. Looked up from germline, CDR1 is MGHRA and CDR2 is YSYEKL. The V and J ends lost 5 bases and 2 bases, in that order; junction bases with no gene match: 14. CDR3 length: 18 residues. CDR3 loop: CASSASSVQGTNTGELFF. CDR3 nucleotide sequence: TGCGCCAGCAGCGCCTCGTCCGTACAGGGGACAAACACCGGGGAGCTGTTTTTT.

This rearrangement joins TRBV19 to TRBJ2-7; D is perhaps TRBD2 (6 bases). The CDR3 has 14 residues. CDR1 is LNHDA and CDR2 is SQIVND in the germline V gene (reference sequence). V lost 6 bases to trimming and J lost 4 bases, with 16 bases between them. As DNA, the CDR3 is TGTGCCAGTAGCCAGGCGCGGGGTGCGTACGAGCAGTACTTC. This translates into CASSQARGAYEQYF.

The chain has TRBV7-8 and TRBJ2-1; TRBD2 might be the D (6 bases). The germline V and J ends were trimmed by 5 bases and 7 bases, with 15 bases remaining between them. CDR1 is SGHVS and CDR2 is FQNEAQ in the germline V gene. The CDR3 consists of 14 residues. The CDR3 reads CASSIRDSRNEQFF. The CDR3 DNA sequence: TGTGCCAGCAGCATCCGGGACTCGAGGAATGAGCAGTTCTTC.

V and J are TRBV19 and TRBJ2-3, with D tentatively TRBD2 (6 bases). The CDR3 is made up of 14 amino acids. The V end was cut by 5 bases, the J end by 0 bases, with 9 bases between. Germline CDR1 and CDR2: LNHDA and SQIVND (reference sequence). The CDR3 sequence: CASSSRGSTDTQYF. CDR3 nucleotides: TGTGCCAGTAGTTCTCGGGGGAGCACAGATACGCAGTATTTT.

This sequence joins TRBV7-3 and TRBJ1-1; D gene ambiguous. Looked up from germline, CDR1 is SGHTA and CDR2 is FQGTGA. Trimming cost V 2 bases and J 6 bases, with 10 bases left between them. CDR3 length equals 13 residues. CDR3 nucleotides: TGTGCCAGCAGCTTAGACCCCGGGGCTGAAGCTTTCTTT. Translation: CASSLDPGAEAFF.

The chain combines TRBV7-9 with TRBJ1-1; the D gene is possibly TRBD1 (6 bases). The CDR3 covers 11 residues. With 4 bases removed from V and 8 bases from J, the gap between germline ends came to 8 bases. Germline CDR1 is SEHNR and CDR2 is FQNEAQ (reference sequence). The CDR3 loop reads CASSSGTEAFF. The CDR3 region has the DNA TGTGCCAGCAGCTCCGGGACAGAAGCTTTCTTT.

The chain couples TRBV27 to TRBJ2-1; 13 nucleotides match TRBD2. The CDR3 totals 16 residues. With V trimmed by 3 bases and J by 2 bases, 1 base remained unmatched. The germline gives CDR1 MNHEY, CDR2 SMNVEV (reference sequence). The CDR3 sequence: CASSFGTSGTYNEQFF. DNA for the CDR3: TGTGCCAGCAGTTTCGGGACTAGCGGGACCTACAATGAGCAGTTCTTC.

This chain connects TRBV5-4 to TRBJ2-7, with 13 nucleotides matching TRBD2. The germline V gene encodes CDR1 SGHNT and CDR2 YYREEE (reference sequence). Germline trimming cut 5 bases from V and 4 bases from J; bases unmatched to any gene: 15. CDR3 length: 18 residues. The CDR3 nucleotides read TGTGCCAGCAGTTTCTCGCGGACTAGCGGGAGACGGGGTTACGAGCAGTACTTC. It specifies CASSFSRTSGRRGYEQYF.

This chain links TRBV6-4 with TRBJ1-5; 7 nucleotides agree with TRBD1. The germline V gene encodes CDR1 MRHNA and CDR2 SNTAGT. V lost 2 bases and J lost 1; bases outside the gene matches: 8. CDR3 length: 17 residues. CDR3 loop: CASSDSGTDQSNQPQHF. The CDR3 DNA reads as TGTGCCAGCAGTGACAGTGGGACAGACCAGAGCAATCAGCCCCAGCATTTT.

This chain links TRBV18 with TRBJ1-2; D is uncertain. There are 13 residues in the CDR3. V lost 0 bases and J lost 1, with 3 bases in between. Germline V CDR1 and CDR2: KGHSH, LQKENI. For the CDR3, the DNA is TGTGCCAGCTCACCACCCAATAACTATGGCTACACCTTC. This sequence encodes CASSPPNNYGYTF.

The chain joins TRBV28 to TRBJ1-2, with TRBD1 matching 9 bases. Germline-derived CDR1 and CDR2 are MDHEN and SYDVKM. CDR3 length equals 14 residues. V shed 3 bases and J 5 bases; nucleotides not matched to a gene: 4. The DNA for the CDR3 is TGTGCCAGCAGTTTGGGACAGGGATCGTATGGCTACACCTTC. This gives the protein CASSLGQGSYGYTF.

This chain uses TRBV27 with TRBJ2-7; 11 bases fit TRBD2. V lost 7 bases and J lost 5; bases outside the gene matches: 7. The CDR3 totals 14 residues. Germline CDR1 and CDR2: MNHEY and SMNVEV (reference sequence). Here the CDR3 DNA reads TGTGCCAGCAATGATCTACTAGCGGGAGACGAGCAGTACTTC. Translating gives CASNDLLAGDEQYF.

This chain connects TRBV6-5 to TRBJ2-7, with 11 bases that match TRBD2. The CDR3 length is 14 residues. Per the germline V gene, CDR1 is MNHEY and CDR2 is SVGAGI. V gave up 2 bases and J gave up 3 bases; unmatched junction bases: 0. DNA of the CDR3: TGTGCCAGCAGTTACGGGACTAGCGGCTACGAGCAGTACTTC. Translating it yields CASSYGTSGYEQYF.

CDR3 sequence reads: CASSDSGTGRRVLHF. The CDR3, as DNA: TGTGCCAGCAGTGACTCTGGGACAGGGAGGCGTGTACTCCACTTT. The gene calls are TRBV6-4 and TRBJ1-6; 9 nucleotides match TRBD1. V dropped 0 bases and J dropped 16; count of bases not matched to a gene: 10. Germline CDR1 is MRHNA and CDR2 is SNTAGT. The CDR3 is made up of 15 amino acids.

The chain couples TRBV5-1 to TRBJ1-1, with D maybe TRBD1 (5 bases). Trimming shortened V by 4 bases and J by 6 bases, and 13 bases separated the two germline ends. CDR3 size: 13 residues. Germline values: CDR1 SGHRS, CDR2 YFSETQ. CDR3 coding DNA: TGCGCCAGCAGCCCCCAGCGGGACGCTGAAGCTTTCTTT. It specifies CASSPQRDAEAFF. The variable domain in full, completed from reference TRBV5-1 and TRBJ1-1, reads KAGVTQTPRYLIKTRGQQVTLSCSPISGHRSVSWYQQTPGQGLQFLFEYFSETQRNKGNFPGRFSGRQFSNSRSEMNVSTLELGDSALYLCASSPQRDAEAFFGQGTRLTVV.

The chain joins TRBV5-1 to TRBJ2-5, with D uncertain. The CDR3 is 14 amino acids. V lost 0 bases to trimming and J lost 1 base, with 7 bases between them. Germline V CDR1 and CDR2: SGHRS, YFSETQ. DNA of the CDR3: TGCGCCAGCAGCTTGGGAGCGATCCAAGAGACCCAGTACTTC. Its translation: CASSLGAIQETQYF.

The rearrangement uses TRBV2 and TRBJ2-7, with a weak D call TRBD2 (6 bases). V was trimmed by 8 bases and J by 0 bases, leaving 20 bases between them. Germline CDR1 reads SNHLY; CDR2 reads FYNNEI. The CDR3 length is 16 residues. In DNA form, the CDR3 reads TGTGCCAGCGACCCGACGGGACTCACTACCTCCTACGAGCAGTACTTC. This sequence encodes CASDPTGLTTSYEQYF. Using reference TRBV2 and TRBJ2-7 for the parts outside the CDR3, the full variable domain is EPEVTQTPSHQVTQMGQEVILRCVPISNHLYFYWYRQILGQKVEFLVSFYNNEISEKSEIFDDQFSVERPDGSNFTLKIRSTKLEDSAMYFCASDPTGLTTSYEQYFGPGTRLTVT.

This clone appeared a single time. The chain has TRBV21-1 and TRBJ2-2; TRBD1 is the table's D call and was not checked against the DNA. TRBV21-1 is designated a pseudogene. The CDR3 totals 15 residues. CDR3 region: CASSKRRGMVGELFF. CDR3 coding DNA: TGTGCCAGCAGCAAACGCAGGGGGATGGTCGGGGAGCTGTTTTTT.

The chain uses TRBV7-9 and TRBJ1-6; the match to TRBD1 covers 7 bases. The junction had 11 bases not matched to a gene; V was cut back by 3 bases and J by 9 bases. In germline, CDR1 is SEHNR, CDR2 FQNEAQ (reference sequence). This CDR3 is built from 16 residues. DNA for the CDR3: TGTGCCAGCAGCTTCGACTCAAGGGGGCCTGGTTCACCCCTCCACTTT. Amino acid sequence: CASSFDSRGPGSPLHF.

This clone was counted once. V and J are TRBV6-5 and TRBJ1-1; tentatively, D is TRBD1 (6 bases). CDR3 length equals 14 residues. The germline CDR1 and CDR2 sequences are MNHEY and SVGAGI. Trimming removed 5 bases from V and 1 base from J, with 11 bases in between. CDR3 nucleotide sequence: TGTGCCAGCAGTAGCAGGGGACGGAACACTGAAGCTTTCTTT. This codes for CASSSRGRNTEAFF.